The 12 T cell receptor beta chains given below trace back to one sample, sequenced in a study of blood T cell repertoires in COVID-19. Libraries were prepared by immunoSEQ multiplex PCR; TCRdb keeps only in-frame clonotypes and omits some of them. In the table there are 250,000 to 300,000 clones, around nine tenths of which are singletons. The sample was peripheral blood. The receptors here all came from a woman aged 25 to 39 with COVID-19, enrolled during active disease.

V is TRBV7-8 and J is TRBJ2-7; D is undetermined. The V and J ends lost 5 bases and 0 bases respectively, with 17 bases between them. The CDR3 is 16 amino acids. Germline V lookup: CDR1 SGHVS, CDR2 FQNEAQ. DNA for the CDR3: TGTGCCAGCAGCCCCGAGGAGCCCGCGAGCTCCTACGAGCAGTACTTC. Its protein is CASSPEEPASSYEQYF.

The J gene is TRBJ1-6, the V gene TRBV4-2; 9 nucleotides match TRBD1. The CDR3 is 17 amino acids. With 3 bases clipped from V and 2 bases from J, the junction kept 5 bases outside the gene matches. Germline V gene lookup returns CDR1 LGHNA and CDR2 YNFKEQ. The CDR3 sequence is CASSQLTGGAYNSPLHF. CDR3 DNA: TGTGCCAGCAGCCAGCTCACAGGGGGCGCCTATAATTCACCCCTCCACTTT.

This chain joins TRBV28 and TRBJ1-3; unclear D gene. CDR1 is MDHEN and CDR2 is SYDVKM in the germline V gene. This CDR3 has 15 amino acids. Deletions cut 5 bases from V and 4 bases from J, with 15 bases between. CDR3 in DNA: TGTGCCAGCAGTCTTGAGTCTTCGGGGGGAAACACCATATATTTT. Its protein product is CASSLESSGGNTIYF.

The genes are TRBV4-1 and TRBJ2-7; D is perhaps TRBD1 (6 bases). Germline V gene lookup returns CDR1 MGHRA and CDR2 YSYEKL. V lost 0 bases and J lost 1, with 7 bases in between. The CDR3 totals 14 residues. CDR3 coding DNA: TGCGCCAGCAGCCAAGAGGACAGATCCTACGAGCAGTACTTC. Translation: CASSQEDRSYEQYF.

This clone has a handful of counts. The DNA for the CDR3 is TGTGCCAGTACCATAGGGGCAGGGTGGCACACCGGGGAGCTGTTTTTT. This gives the protein CASTIGAGWHTGELFF. The chain links TRBV19 to TRBJ2-2, with D possibly TRBD1 on 5 matching bases. The CDR3 is 16 residues long. Germline CDR1 LNHDA, CDR2 SQIVND (reference sequence). Deletions cut 7 bases from V and 3 bases from J, with 18 bases between.

The chain has TRBV3-1 (or the pseudogene TRBV3-2) and TRBJ2-1, with a weak D call TRBD1 (5 bases). The CDR3 spans 13 residues. Germline-derived CDR1 and CDR2 are LGHDT and YNNKEL (reference sequence). The ends were cut back, 1 base at V and 10 bases at J, with 11 bases in the middle. CDR3 amino acids: CASSQGQGREQFF. CDR3 coding DNA: TGTGCCAGCAGCCAAGGTCAGGGCAGAGAGCAGTTCTTC.

Comment on this clone: Within the sample, other DNA sequences also encode this same CDR3. The V call is TRBV15, the J call TRBJ1-5, with D unclear. CDR1 is LNHNV and CDR2 is YYDKDF in the germline V gene (reference sequence). V was cut by 0 bases and J by 5 bases, with 5 bases left in between. CDR3 length equals 13 residues. The CDR3 region has the DNA TGTGCCACCAGCAGAGATCCCTATCAGCCCCAGCATTTT. This sequence encodes CATSRDPYQPQHF. The variable domain in full, with the rest retrieved from reference TRBV15 and TRBJ1-5, is DAMVIQNPRYQVTQFGKPVTLSCSQTLNHNVMYWYQQKSSQAPKLLFHYYDKDFNNEADTPDNFQSRRPNTSFCFLDIRSPGLGDTAMYLCATSRDPYQPQHFGDGTRLSIL.

This clone was observed a handful of times. CDR3 coding DNA: TGTGCCAGCAGCCAAGTTAGACAGCTACAAGAGACCCAGTACTTC. As protein: CASSQVRQLQETQYF. The rearrangement links TRBV3-1 (or the pseudogene TRBV3-2) to TRBJ2-5, with D possibly matching TRBD1 (5 bases). Trimming stripped 1 base from V and 2 bases from J, with 11 bases between. This CDR3 spans 15 amino acids. In germline, CDR1 is LGHDT, CDR2 YNNKEL (reference sequence).

The rearrangement joins TRBV6-5 to TRBJ2-7; TRBD1 aligns across 9 bases. Germline CDR1 and CDR2: MNHEY and SVGAGI. The V gene end was trimmed by 7 bases and the J gene end by 6 bases; junction bases not matched to a gene: 13. The CDR3 covers 15 residues. The CDR3 DNA follows: TGTGCCAGCATGGGGGGTGGGGACAGGGATGGCGAGCAGTACTTC. Translated, it gives CASMGGGDRDGEQYF.

V gene TRBV29-1 combines with J gene TRBJ2-5; D possibly corresponds to TRBD1 (5 bases). Germline V gene sequence: CDR1 SQVTM, CDR2 ANQGSEA. Trimming removed 7 bases from V and 1 base from J, with 22 bases in between. The CDR3 extends over 16 amino acids. The CDR3 nucleotides read TGCAGCGCCGAAGGATTGGGGCCGAGTAGCCAAGAGACCCAGTACTTC. Protein: CSAEGLGPSSQETQYF.

The rearrangement joins TRBV24-1 to TRBJ2-3; 7 bases line up with TRBD2. The V gene end was trimmed by 12 bases and the J gene end by 2 bases; junction bases not matched to a gene: 7. From germline, CDR1 is KGHDR and CDR2 SFDVKD. The CDR3 totals 13 residues. In nucleotides, the CDR3 is TGTGCCTCCGGCAGCGGGGTCACAGATACGCAGTATTTT. This translates into CASGSGVTDTQYF.

The chain uses TRBV27 and TRBJ2-6, with D hard to call. Looked up from germline, CDR1 is MNHEY and CDR2 is SMNVEV (reference sequence). This CDR3 spans 16 amino acids. V lost 0 bases to trimming and J lost 4 bases, with 10 bases between them. Here the CDR3 reads CASSLSVAPGANVLTF. The CDR3 DNA follows: TGTGCCAGCAGTTTATCGGTGGCACCCGGGGCCAACGTCCTGACTTTC.